This T cell receptor (beta chain) was observed in a study of cytomegalovirus exposure and HLA in healthy donors. Study results and caveats: Later on, a genetic analysis was performed. It linked a missense variant in DCLRE1C with V- and J-gene trimming of TCR beta. Overall, 164 TCR beta chains were annotated as cytomegalovirus-associated. Fewer N-insertions (relative to the approximately 700-donor mean) were reportedly seen in an Asian-associated ancestry cluster in a later analysis.

For this clone: The antigen is unknown.

The CDR3 is 15 amino acids. The germline V gene has CDR1 MDHEN and CDR2 SYDVKM. The V and J ends lost 2 bases and 8 bases respectively, with 17 bases between them. PCR was performed using 60 Vbeta and 13 Jbeta primers. The repertoire was sequenced with immunoSEQ multiplex PCR; TCRdb's copy has only in-frame clones and lacks some. This sample yields 150,000 or so clones, of which more than 70% are seen a single time; around 3% belongs to the top ten. This receptor was identified in a male donor in good health and CMV-seronegative. The V and J genes are TRBV28 and TRBJ2-3; D is unresolved. Sequenced input: PBMCs. This chain's CDR3 is CASSLNLNQAGTQYF. The DNA for the CDR3 is TGTGCCAGCAGTTTAAATCTTAACCAAGCCGGTACGCAGTATTTT.